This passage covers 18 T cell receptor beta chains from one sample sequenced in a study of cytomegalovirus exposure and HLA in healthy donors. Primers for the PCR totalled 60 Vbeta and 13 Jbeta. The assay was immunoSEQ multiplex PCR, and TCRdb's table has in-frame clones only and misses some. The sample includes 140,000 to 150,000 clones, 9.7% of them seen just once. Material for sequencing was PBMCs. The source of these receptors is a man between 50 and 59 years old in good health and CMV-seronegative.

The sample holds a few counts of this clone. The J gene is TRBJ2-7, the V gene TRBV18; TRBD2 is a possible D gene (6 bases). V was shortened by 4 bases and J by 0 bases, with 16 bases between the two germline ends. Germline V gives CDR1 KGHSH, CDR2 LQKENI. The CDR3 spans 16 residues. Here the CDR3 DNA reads TGTGCCAGCTCACTCGGAGGGGTGAGAAGCTCCTACGAGCAGTACTTC. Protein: CASSLGGVRSSYEQYF.

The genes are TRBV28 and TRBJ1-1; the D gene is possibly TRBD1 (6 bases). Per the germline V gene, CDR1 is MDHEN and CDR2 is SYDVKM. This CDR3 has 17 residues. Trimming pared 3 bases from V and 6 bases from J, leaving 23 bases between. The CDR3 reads CASSFSSLPGVYPEAFF. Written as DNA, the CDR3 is TGTGCCAGCAGTTTCAGTTCACTGCCAGGGGTATACCCTGAAGCTTTCTTT.

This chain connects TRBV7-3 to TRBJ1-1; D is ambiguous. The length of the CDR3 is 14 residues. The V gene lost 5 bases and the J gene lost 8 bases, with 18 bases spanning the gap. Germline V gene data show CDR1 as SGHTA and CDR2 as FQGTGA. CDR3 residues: CASSPNGVGEEAFF. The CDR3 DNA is TGTGCCAGCAGCCCTAACGGGGTGGGTGAGGAAGCTTTCTTT.

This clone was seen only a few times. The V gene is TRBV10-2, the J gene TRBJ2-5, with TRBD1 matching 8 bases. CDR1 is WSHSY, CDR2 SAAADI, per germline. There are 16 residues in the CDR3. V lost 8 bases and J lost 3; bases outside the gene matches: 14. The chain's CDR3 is CASEEVGTGGEETQYF. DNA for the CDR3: TGCGCCAGCGAAGAGGTAGGGACAGGAGGCGAAGAGACCCAGTACTTC.

CDR3 protein: CASSQTPGTSEETQYF. DNA for the CDR3: TGTGCCAGCAGCCAAACCCCCGGGACTAGCGAGGAGACCCAGTACTTC. The chain recombines TRBV7-3 with TRBJ2-5, with 10 bases identical to TRBD2. Per the germline V gene, CDR1 is SGHTA and CDR2 is FQGTGA. The junction had 11 bases not matched to a gene; V was cut back by 5 bases and J by 5 bases. CDR3 length equals 16 residues.

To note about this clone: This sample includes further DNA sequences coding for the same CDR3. CDR3 sequence: CAWSVQANYGYTF. CDR3 nucleotides: TGTGCCTGGAGTGTTCAGGCGAACTATGGCTACACCTTC. The rearrangement joins TRBV30 to TRBJ1-2; no clear D gene. CDR3 length: 13 amino acids. The V and J ends lost 0 bases and 2 bases respectively, with 7 bases between them. Germline V lookup: CDR1 GTSNPN, CDR2 SVGIG (reference sequence).

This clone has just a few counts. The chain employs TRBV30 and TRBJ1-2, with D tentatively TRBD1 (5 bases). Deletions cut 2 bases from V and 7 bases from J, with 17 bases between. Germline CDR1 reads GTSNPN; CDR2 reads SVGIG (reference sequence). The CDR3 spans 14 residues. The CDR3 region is CAWSRDSQSAGYTF. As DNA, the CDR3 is TGTGCCTGGAGTAGGGACTCTCAAAGCGCTGGCTACACCTTC.

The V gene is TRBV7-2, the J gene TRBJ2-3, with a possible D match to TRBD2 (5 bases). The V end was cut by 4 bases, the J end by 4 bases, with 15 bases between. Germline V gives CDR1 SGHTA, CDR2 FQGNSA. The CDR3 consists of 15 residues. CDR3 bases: TGTGCCAGCAGCTCTTTCGGGGTTTCTCCAGATACGCAGTATTTT. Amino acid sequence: CASSSFGVSPDTQYF.

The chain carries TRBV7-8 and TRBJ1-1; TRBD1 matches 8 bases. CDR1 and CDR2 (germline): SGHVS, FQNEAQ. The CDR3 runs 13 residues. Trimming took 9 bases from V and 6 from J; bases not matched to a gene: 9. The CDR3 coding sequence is TGTGCCAGTGCGGTACAGGGGGGAGCTGAAGCTTTCTTT. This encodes CASAVQGGAEAFF.

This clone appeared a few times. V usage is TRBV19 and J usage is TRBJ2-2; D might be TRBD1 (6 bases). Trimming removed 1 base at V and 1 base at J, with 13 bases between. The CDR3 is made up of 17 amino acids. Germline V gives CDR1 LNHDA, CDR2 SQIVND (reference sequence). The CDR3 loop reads CASSIALGARNTGELFF. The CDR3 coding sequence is TGTGCCAGTAGTATAGCCTTGGGGGCGCGGAACACCGGGGAGCTGTTTTTT.

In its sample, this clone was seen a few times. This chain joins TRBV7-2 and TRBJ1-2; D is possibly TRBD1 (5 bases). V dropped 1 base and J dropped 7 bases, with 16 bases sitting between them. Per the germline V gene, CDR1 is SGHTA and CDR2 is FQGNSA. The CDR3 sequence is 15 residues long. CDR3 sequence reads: CASSLEQGISGGYTF. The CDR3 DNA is TGTGCCAGCAGCTTAGAGCAGGGAATTTCGGGTGGCTACACCTTC.

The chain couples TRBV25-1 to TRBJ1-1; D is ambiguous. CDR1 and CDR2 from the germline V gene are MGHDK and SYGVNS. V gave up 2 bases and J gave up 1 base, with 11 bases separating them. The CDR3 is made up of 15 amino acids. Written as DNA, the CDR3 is TGTGCCAGCAGTGAAGTTACGAGCGGGAACACTGAAGCTTTCTTT. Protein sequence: CASSEVTSGNTEAFF.

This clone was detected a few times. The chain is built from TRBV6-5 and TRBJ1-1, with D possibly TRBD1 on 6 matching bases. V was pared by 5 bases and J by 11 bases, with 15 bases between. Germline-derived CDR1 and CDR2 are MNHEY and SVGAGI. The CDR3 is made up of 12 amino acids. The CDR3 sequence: CASSEQGRVAFF. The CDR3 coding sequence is TGTGCCAGCAGTGAACAGGGAAGGGTGGCTTTCTTT.

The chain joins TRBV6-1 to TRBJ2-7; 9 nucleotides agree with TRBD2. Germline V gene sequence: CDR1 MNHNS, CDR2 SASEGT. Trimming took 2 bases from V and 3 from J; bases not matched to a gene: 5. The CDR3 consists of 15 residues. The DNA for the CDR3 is TGTGCCAGCAGTGAACTGGCGGGGGGGCACTACGAGCAGTACTTC. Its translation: CASSELAGGHYEQYF.

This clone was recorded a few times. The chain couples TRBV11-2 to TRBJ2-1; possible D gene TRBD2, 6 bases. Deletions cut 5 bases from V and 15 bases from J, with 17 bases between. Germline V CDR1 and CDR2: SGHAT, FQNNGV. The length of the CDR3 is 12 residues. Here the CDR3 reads CASSVTRTLGFF. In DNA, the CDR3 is TGTGCCAGCAGCGTGACTAGGACGCTCGGGTTCTTC.

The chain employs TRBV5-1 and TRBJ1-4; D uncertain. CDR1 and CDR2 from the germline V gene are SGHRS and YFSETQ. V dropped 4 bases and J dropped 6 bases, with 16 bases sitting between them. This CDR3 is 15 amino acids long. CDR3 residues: CASSGRDSGDEKLFF. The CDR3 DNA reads TGCGCCAGCAGCGGGCGGGATTCCGGGGATGAAAAACTGTTTTTT. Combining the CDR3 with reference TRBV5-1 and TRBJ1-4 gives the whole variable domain KAGVTQTPRYLIKTRGQQVTLSCSPISGHRSVSWYQQTPGQGLQFLFEYFSETQRNKGNFPGRFSGRQFSNSRSEMNVSTLELGDSALYLCASSGRDSGDEKLFFGSGTQLSVL.

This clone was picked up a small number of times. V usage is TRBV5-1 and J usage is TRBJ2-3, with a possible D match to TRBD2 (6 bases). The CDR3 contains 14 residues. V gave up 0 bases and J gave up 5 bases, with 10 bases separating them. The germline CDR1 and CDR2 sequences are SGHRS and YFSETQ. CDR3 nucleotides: TGCGCCAGCAGCTTGGCCGGGGGAGGAGATACGCAGTATTTT. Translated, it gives CASSLAGGGDTQYF.

CDR3 loop: CASSFVRATYGYTF. CDR3 nucleotide sequence: TGTGCCAGCAGCTTTGTCAGGGCTACCTATGGCTACACCTTC. The chain carries TRBV5-6 and TRBJ1-2; D is possibly TRBD1 (5 bases). This CDR3 comprises 14 residues. V lost 2 bases and J 4 bases, leaving 12 bases between the germline ends. From germline, CDR1 is SGHDT and CDR2 YYEEEE. Based on the CDR3 plus reference TRBV5-6 and TRBJ1-2, the full variable domain is DAGVTQSPTHLIKTRGQQVTLRCSPKSGHDTVSWYQQALGQGPQFIFQYYEEEERQRGNFPDRFSGHQFPNYSSELNVNALLLGDSALYLCASSFVRATYGYTFGSGTRLTVV.